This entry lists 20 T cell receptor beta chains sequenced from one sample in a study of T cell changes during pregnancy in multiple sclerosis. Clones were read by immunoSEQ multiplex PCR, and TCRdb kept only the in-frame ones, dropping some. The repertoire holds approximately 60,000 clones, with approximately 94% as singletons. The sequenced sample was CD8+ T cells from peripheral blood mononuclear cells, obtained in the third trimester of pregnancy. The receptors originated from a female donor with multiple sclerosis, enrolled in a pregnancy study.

CDR3 DNA: TGTGCCAGCAGTTCGGGACTGACTAATCAGCCCCAGCATTTT. Encoded protein: CASSSGLTNQPQHF. The chain combines TRBV27 with TRBJ1-5; D is perhaps TRBD1 (5 bases). V was pared by 4 bases and J by 4 bases, with 11 bases between. The length of the CDR3 is 14 residues. CDR1 is MNHEY, CDR2 SMNVEV, per germline (reference sequence).

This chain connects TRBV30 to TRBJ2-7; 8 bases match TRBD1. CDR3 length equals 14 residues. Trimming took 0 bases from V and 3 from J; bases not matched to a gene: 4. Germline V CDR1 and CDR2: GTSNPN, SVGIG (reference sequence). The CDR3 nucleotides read TGTGCCTGGAGTGTAGGACAGGGAGTCTACGAGCAGTACTTC. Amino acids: CAWSVGQGVYEQYF.

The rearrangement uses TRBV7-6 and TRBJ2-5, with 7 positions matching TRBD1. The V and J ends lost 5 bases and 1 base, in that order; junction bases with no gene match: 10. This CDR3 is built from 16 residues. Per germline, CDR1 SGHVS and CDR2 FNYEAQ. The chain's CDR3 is CASSPRQGWSQETQYF. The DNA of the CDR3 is TGTGCCAGCAGCCCAAGACAGGGTTGGAGCCAAGAGACCCAGTACTTC.

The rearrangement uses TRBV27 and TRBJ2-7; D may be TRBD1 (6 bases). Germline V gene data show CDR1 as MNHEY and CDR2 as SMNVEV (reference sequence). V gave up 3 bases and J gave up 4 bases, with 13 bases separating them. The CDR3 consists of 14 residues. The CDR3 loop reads CASSLGRGPYEQYF. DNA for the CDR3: TGTGCCAGCAGTTTGGGCAGGGGTCCTTACGAGCAGTACTTC.

The CDR3 DNA reads as TGCAGCGTTGAGGAATCGACAGGGGTGGACTACTATGTGCAGTACTTC. This translates into CSVEESTGVDYYVQYF. The chain uses TRBV29-1 and TRBJ2-7; 8 bases match TRBD1. Germline V gene lookup returns CDR1 SQVTM and CDR2 ANQGSEA. The CDR3 sequence is 16 residues long. After removal of 3 bases from V and 9 bases from J, the junction contained 19 bases not matched to a gene.

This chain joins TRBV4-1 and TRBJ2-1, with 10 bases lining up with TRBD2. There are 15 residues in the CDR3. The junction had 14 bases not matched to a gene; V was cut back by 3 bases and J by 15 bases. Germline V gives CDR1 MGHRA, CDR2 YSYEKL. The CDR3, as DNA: TGCGCCAGCAGCCATGAACTAGGGCTAGCGGGAGCCCTGTTCTTC. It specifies CASSHELGLAGALFF.

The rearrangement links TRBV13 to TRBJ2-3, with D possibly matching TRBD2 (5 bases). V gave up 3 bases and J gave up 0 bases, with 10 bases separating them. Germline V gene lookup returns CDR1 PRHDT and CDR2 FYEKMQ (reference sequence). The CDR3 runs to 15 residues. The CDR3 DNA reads TGTGCCAGCAGCTTTAGGAGCGGTAGCACAGATACGCAGTATTTT. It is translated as CASSFRSGSTDTQYF.

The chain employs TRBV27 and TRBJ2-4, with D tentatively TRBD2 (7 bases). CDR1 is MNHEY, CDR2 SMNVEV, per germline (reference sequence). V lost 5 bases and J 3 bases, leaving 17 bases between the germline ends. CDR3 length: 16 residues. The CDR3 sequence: CASSLLGGAGKNIQYF. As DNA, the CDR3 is TGTGCCAGCAGTCTACTTGGGGGGGCGGGCAAAAACATTCAGTACTTC.

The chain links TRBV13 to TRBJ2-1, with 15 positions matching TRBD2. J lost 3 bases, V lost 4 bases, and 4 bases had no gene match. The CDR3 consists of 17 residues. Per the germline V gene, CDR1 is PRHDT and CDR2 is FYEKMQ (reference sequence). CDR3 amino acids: CASSSGLAGGDYNEQFF. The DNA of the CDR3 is TGTGCCAGCAGCTCCGGACTAGCGGGAGGGGACTACAATGAGCAGTTCTTC. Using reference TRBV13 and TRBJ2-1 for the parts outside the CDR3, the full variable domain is AAGVIQSPRHLIKEKRETATLKCYPIPRHDTVYWYQQGPGQDPQFLISFYEKMQSDKGSIPDRFSAQQFSDYHSELNMSSLELGDSALYFCASSSGLAGGDYNEQFFGPGTRLTVL.

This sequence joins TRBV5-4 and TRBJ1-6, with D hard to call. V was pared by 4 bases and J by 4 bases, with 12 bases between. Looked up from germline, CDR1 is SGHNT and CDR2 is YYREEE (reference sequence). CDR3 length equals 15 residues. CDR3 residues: CASSNGEHYNSPLHF. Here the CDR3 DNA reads TGTGCCAGCAGCAACGGGGAGCATTATAATTCACCCCTCCACTTT.

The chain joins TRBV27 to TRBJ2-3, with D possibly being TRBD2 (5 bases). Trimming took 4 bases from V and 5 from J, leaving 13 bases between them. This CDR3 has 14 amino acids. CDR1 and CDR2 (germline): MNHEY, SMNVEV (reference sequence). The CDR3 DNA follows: TGTGCCAGCAGTTCAAAGAGGGTAATAGATACGCAGTATTTT. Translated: CASSSKRVIDTQYF.

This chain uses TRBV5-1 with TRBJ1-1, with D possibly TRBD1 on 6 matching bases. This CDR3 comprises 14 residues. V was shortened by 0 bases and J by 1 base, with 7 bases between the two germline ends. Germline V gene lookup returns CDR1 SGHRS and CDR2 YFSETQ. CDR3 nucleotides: TGCGCCAGCAGCTTGGGGACAGCGAACACTGAAGCTTTCTTT. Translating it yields CASSLGTANTEAFF.

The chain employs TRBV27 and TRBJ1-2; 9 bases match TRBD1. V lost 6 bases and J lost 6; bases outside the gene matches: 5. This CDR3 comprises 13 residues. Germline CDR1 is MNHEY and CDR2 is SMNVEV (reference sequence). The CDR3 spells CASSAQGADGYTF. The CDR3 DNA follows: TGTGCCAGCAGCGCACAGGGGGCAGATGGCTACACCTTC.

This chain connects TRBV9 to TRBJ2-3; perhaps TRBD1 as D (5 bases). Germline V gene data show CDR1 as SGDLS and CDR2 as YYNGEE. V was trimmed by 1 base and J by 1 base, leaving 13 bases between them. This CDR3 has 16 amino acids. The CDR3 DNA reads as TGTGCCAGCAGCGTACTTACAAGGGGCGGCACAGATACGCAGTATTTT. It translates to CASSVLTRGGTDTQYF.

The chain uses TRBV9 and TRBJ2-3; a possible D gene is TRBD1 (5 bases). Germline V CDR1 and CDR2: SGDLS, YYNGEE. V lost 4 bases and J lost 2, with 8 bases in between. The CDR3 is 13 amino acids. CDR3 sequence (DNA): TGTGCCAGCAGCCCTGGACACACAGATACGCAGTATTTT. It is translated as CASSPGHTDTQYF.

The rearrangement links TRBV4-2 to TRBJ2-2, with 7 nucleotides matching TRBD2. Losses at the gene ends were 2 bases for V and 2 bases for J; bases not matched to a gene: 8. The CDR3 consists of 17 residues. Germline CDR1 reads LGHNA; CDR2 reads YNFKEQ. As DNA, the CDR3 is TGTGCCAGCAGCCAATTAGCCCTAGCGGCCAACACCGGGGAGCTGTTTTTT. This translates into CASSQLALAANTGELFF.

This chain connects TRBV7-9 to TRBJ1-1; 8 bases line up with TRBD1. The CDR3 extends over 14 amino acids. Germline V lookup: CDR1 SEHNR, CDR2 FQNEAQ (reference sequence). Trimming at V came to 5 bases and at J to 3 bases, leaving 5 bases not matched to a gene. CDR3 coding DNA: TGTGCCAGCAGCCTCGGACAGGGATACACTGAAGCTTTCTTT. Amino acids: CASSLGQGYTEAFF.

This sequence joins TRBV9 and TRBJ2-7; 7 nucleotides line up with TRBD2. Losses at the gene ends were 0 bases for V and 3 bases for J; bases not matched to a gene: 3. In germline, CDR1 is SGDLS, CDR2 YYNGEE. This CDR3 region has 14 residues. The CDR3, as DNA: TGTGCCAGCAGCGTAGGAGGGGAGGGCTACGAGCAGTACTTC. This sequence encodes CASSVGGEGYEQYF.

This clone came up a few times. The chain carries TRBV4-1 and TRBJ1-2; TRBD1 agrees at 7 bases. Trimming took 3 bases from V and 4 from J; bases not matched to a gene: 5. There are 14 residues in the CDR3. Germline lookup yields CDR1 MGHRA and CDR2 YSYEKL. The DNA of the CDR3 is TGCGCCAGCAGCCAGGAGACAGGGACCTATGGCTACACCTTC. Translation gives CASSQETGTYGYTF.

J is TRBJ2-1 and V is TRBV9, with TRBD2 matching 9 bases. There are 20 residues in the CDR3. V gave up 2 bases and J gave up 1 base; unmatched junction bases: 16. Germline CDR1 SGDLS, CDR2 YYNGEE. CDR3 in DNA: TGTGCCAGCAGCGTGGAAAGTTCTAGCGGGGCCTGGGGATCCTACAATGAGCAGTTCTTC. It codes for CASSVESSSGAWGSYNEQFF.